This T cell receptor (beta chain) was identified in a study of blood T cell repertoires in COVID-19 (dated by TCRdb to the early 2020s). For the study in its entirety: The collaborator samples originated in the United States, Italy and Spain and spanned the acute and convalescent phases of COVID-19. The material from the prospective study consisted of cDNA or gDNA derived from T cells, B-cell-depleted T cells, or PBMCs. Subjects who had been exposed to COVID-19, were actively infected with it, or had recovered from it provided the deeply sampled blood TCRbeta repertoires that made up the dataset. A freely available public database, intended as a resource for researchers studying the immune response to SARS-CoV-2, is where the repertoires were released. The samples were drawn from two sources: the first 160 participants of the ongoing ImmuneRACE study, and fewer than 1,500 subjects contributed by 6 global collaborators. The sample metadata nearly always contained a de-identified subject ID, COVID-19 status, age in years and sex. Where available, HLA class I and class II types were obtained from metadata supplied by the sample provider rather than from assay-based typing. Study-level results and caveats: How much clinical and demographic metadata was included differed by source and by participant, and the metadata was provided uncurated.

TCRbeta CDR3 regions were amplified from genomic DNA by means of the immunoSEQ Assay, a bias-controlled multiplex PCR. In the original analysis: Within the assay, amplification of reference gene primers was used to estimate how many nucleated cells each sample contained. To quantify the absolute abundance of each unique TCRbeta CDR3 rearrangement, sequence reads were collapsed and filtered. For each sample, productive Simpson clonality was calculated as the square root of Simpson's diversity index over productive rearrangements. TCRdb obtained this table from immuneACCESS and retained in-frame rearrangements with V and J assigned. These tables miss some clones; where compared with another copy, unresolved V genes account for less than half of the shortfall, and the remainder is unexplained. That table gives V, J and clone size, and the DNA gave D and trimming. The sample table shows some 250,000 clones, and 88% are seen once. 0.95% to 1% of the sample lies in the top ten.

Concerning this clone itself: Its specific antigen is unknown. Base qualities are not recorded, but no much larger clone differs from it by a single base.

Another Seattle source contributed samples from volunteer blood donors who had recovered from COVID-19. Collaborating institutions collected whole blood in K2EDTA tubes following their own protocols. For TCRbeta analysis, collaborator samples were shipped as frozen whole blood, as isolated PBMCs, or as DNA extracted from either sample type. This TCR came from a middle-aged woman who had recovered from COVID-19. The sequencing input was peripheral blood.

Here the CDR3 is given as CASSRDRGEQFF. The sequenced DNA is TGTGCCAGCAGTAGGGACAGGGGGGAGCAGTTCTTC. The chain is encoded by TRBV2 joined to TRBJ2-1; 11 bases in the middle match TRBD1. The CDR1 and CDR2 encoded by the germline V gene are SNHLY and FYNNEI. V has 5 bases trimmed and J has 10 bases trimmed; junction bases matching no gene number 1. The CDR3 sequence holds 12 residues, the cysteine and phenylalanine included. This entry keeps only the CDR3 DNA: 36 bases, framed from base 1.